The subject of this entry is one T cell receptor beta chain. Its antigen is unknown. Sequence at one end of the junction differs from germline and may be a read error. This PCR relied on a set of 60 Vbeta primers and 13 Jbeta primers. Repertoires were generated with immunoSEQ multiplex PCR, while TCRdb's copy carries only in-frame clones and drops some. The table records about 130,000 clones, roughly 77% of them present only once. These data originate in a study of cytomegalovirus exposure and HLA in healthy donors. Study at large: One earlier analysis, a look at 180 million or so T cells, found approximately 120 million unique TCR beta sequences. In an early release, HLA-typed donors contributed tens of millions of unique TCR sequences.

The CDR3 covers 14 residues. In germline, CDR1 is SEHNR, CDR2 FQNEAQ (reference sequence). Regarding the study as a whole: From TCR beta sequences, most subjects' HLA-A and HLA-B alleles were reportedly predicted accurately.

The sequence derives from a man younger than 45 in good health. This chain links TRBV7-9 with TRBJ2-3, with a weak D call TRBD2 (5 bases). Sequenced sample: PBMCs. The CDR3 sequence: CSSSLRTSTDTQYF. In nucleotides, the CDR3 is TGTTCCAGCAGTTTACGGACTAGCACAGATACGCAGTATTTT.